This is a list of T cell receptor beta chains from one sample in a study of spatial heterogeneity in lung cancer. TCRdb re-called the 5' RACE reads through MiXCR, storing one row per CDR3 protein. The table shows 3,000 to 3,500 distinct CDR3 sequences, with about 20% occurring only once. Sequenced material: PBMCs, taken at follow-up. These TCRs come from a male donor with early-stage non-small cell lung cancer. Both conserved end residues are part of each CDR3. A D gene is named only where the DNA matches it firmly. Rows give clone size only sometimes, using once, few, many, or a class for an expanded clone.

NA,TRBJ2-1,TRBV6-1,NA,CASSFRWTPDNKQFF,TGTGCCAGCAGCTTCCGTTGGACACCGGACAATAAGCAGTTCTTC
NA,TRBJ1-5,TRBV12-3/TRBV12-4,TRBD1,CASSRTGNYNQPQHF,TGTGCCAGCAGTAGGACAGGGAATTACAATCAGCCCCAGCATTTT
many,TRBJ2-1,TRBV24-1,NA,CATSDFVRGGSYNEQFF,TGTGCCACCAGTGATTTTGTGAGGGGGGGATCCTACAATGAGCAGTTCTTC
few,TRBJ2-3,TRBV10-3,TRBD1,CAISEPRQGGTDTQYF,TGTGCCATCAGTGAGCCCCGACAGGGTGGGACAGATACGCAGTATTTT
many,TRBJ2-2,TRBV7-3,NA,CASSFQGRDTGELFF,TGTGCCAGCAGCTTTCAGGGACGGGACACCGGGGAGCTGTTTTTT
many,TRBJ2-3,TRBV5-6,TRBD1,CASSTGQGPTDTQYF,TGTGCCAGCAGCACCGGACAGGGACCCACAGATACGCAGTATTTT
many,TRBJ2-5,TRBV11-2,NA,CASSFWGNLRQETQYF,TGTGCCAGCAGCTTTTGGGGGAACTTAAGACAAGAGACCCAGTACTTC
large,TRBJ1-1,TRBV25-1,NA,CASSEQGRDTEAFF,TGTGCCAGCAGTGAACAGGGGAGGGACACTGAAGCTTTCTTT
medium-sized,TRBJ2-2,TRBV7-9,NA,CASSLYQVPGELFF,TGTGCCAGCAGCTTGTACCAGGTTCCCGGGGAGCTGTTTTTT
hyperexpanded,TRBJ2-3,TRBV20-1,NA,CSAGGGTDTQYF,TGCAGTGCTGGCGGGGGCACAGATACGCAGTATTTT
many,TRBJ1-1,TRBV10-3,TRBD1,CAISVHEDRGLNTEAFF,TGTGCCATCAGCGTCCATGAGGACAGGGGCCTGAACACTGAAGCTTTCTTT
NA,TRBJ1-4,TRBV6-5,NA,CASSDSNEKLFF,TGTGCCAGCAGTGACTCAAATGAAAAACTGTTTTTT
many,TRBJ1-5,TRBV27,NA,CASSPGGHNQPQHF,TGTGCCAGCAGCCCGGGGGGGCACAATCAGCCCCAGCATTTT
NA,TRBJ2-7,TRBV14,TRBD2,CASSPRDYYEQYF,TGTGCCAGCAGCCCCAGGGACTACTACGAGCAGTACTTC
many,TRBJ2-2,TRBV6-6,TRBD1,CASSWGQGDTGELFF,TGTGCCAGCAGTTGGGGACAGGGGGACACCGGGGAGCTGTTTTTT
many,TRBJ2-5,TRBV2,NA,CASSAGGGGGRETQYF,TGTGCCAGCAGTGCGGGAGGGGGCGGCGGGAGAGAGACCCAGTACTTC
many,TRBJ2-1,TRBV3-1,TRBD2,CASSPGSSGLYNEQFF,TGTGCCAGCAGCCCCGGGTCTAGCGGGCTTTACAATGAGCAGTTCTTC
medium-sized,TRBJ2-2,TRBV2,NA,CASGHGELFF,TGTGCCAGCGGGCACGGGGAGCTGTTTTTT
few,TRBJ2-6,TRBV13,NA,CASSRDSGSSGANVLTF,TGTGCCAGCAGCCGGGACAGCGGGAGCTCTGGGGCCAACGTCCTGACTTTC
NA,TRBJ2-1,TRBV9,TRBD1,CASSAQGNTYNEQFF,TGTGCCAGCAGCGCACAGGGGAACACCTACAATGAGCAGTTCTTC
medium-sized,TRBJ2-1,TRBV5-1,TRBD1,CASSSQGAGNEQFF,TGCGCCAGCAGCTCACAGGGGGCAGGCAATGAGCAGTTCTTC
once,TRBJ2-4,TRBV20-1,TRBD2,CSARDLITSGGLAKNIQYF,TGCAGTGCTAGAGATCTTATCACTAGCGGGGGATTAGCCAAAAACATTCAGTACTTC
medium-sized,TRBJ2-1,TRBV11-2,TRBD1,CASSLRTGDNEQFF,TGTGCCAGCAGCCTCCGGACAGGGGACAATGAGCAGTTCTTC
NA,TRBJ2-7,TRBV6-5,TRBD1,CASRADRGKGYEQYF,TGTGCCAGCAGGGCGGACAGGGGAAAGGGCTACGAGCAGTACTTC
few,TRBJ1-1,TRBV11-2,NA,CASSPKGTEAFF,TGTGCCAGCAGCCCCAAGGGGACTGAAGCTTTCTTT
many,TRBJ2-2,TRBV5-1,NA,CASSFNRDTGELFF,TGCGCCAGCAGCTTTAACAGGGACACCGGGGAGCTGTTTTTT
many,TRBJ1-2,TRBV15,TRBD1,CATSTLQGANGYTF,TGTGCCACCAGCACCCTACAGGGGGCGAATGGCTACACCTTC
many,TRBJ2-7,TRBV6-5,NA,CASSYGAEFYEQYF,TGTGCCAGCAGTTACGGGGCGGAATTCTACGAGCAGTACTTC
medium-sized,TRBJ2-7,TRBV28,TRBD1,CASSGRDRDEQYF,TGTGCCAGCAGTGGCCGGGACAGGGACGAGCAGTACTTC
few,TRBJ1-1,TRBV20-1,NA,CSAFNPDTEAFF,TGCAGTGCTTTTAACCCCGACACTGAAGCTTTCTTT
medium-sized,TRBJ1-6,TRBV3-1,TRBD1,CASSLTTGDSPLHF,TGTGCCAGCAGCCTCACGACAGGGGATTCACCCCTCCACTTT
medium-sized,TRBJ1-5,TRBV20-1,NA,CSAQPQLNQPQHF,TGCAGTGCCCAGCCACAGTTAAATCAGCCCCAGCATTTT
medium-sized,TRBJ2-7,TRBV12-3/TRBV12-4,NA,CASSFGRAEQYF,TGTGCCAGCAGTTTCGGCAGGGCTGAGCAGTACTTC
NA,TRBJ2-1,TRBV7-9,TRBD1,CASSPPGQGTNEQFF,TGTGCCAGCAGCCCTCCGGGACAGGGTACGAATGAGCAGTTCTTC
few,TRBJ1-1,TRBV19,NA,CASSTGDFTAFF,TGTGCCAGTAGTACAGGGGACTTTACCGCTTTCTTT
NA,TRBJ2-3,TRBV28,NA,CASSSEVDTQYF,TGTGCCAGCAGTTCTGAAGTCGATACGCAGTATTTT
NA,TRBJ2-3,TRBV2,TRBD2,CASGKREGRARTDTQYF,TGTGCCAGCGGCAAAAGGGAGGGCAGGGCGAGAACGGATACGCAGTATTTT
medium-sized,TRBJ1-1,TRBV6-2/TRBV6-3,NA,CASNPFGRFNTEAFF,TGTGCCAGCAACCCCTTCGGACGGTTTAACACTGAAGCTTTCTTT
many,TRBJ1-5,TRBV10-2,NA,CASSWGYQPQHF,TGCGCCAGCAGCTGGGGGTATCAGCCCCAGCATTTT
NA,TRBJ2-2,TRBV2,TRBD1,CASRADRTNTGELFF,TGTGCCAGCAGGGCGGACAGGACGAACACCGGGGAGCTGTTTTTT
NA,TRBJ2-7,TRBV7-2,TRBD2,CASSQGLADTYEQYF,TGTGCCAGCAGTCAGGGACTAGCGGATACCTACGAGCAGTACTTC
medium-sized,TRBJ2-3,TRBV20-1,NA,CSARVEDTQYF,TGCAGTGCTAGAGTAGAAGATACGCAGTATTTT
medium-sized,TRBJ2-3,TRBV5-1,NA,CASSRRVGTDTQYF,TGCGCCAGCAGCCGCAGGGTTGGCACAGATACGCAGTATTTT
many,TRBJ2-7,TRBV2,TRBD1,CASTHDGTGVEQYF,TGTGCCAGCACCCATGACGGGACAGGTGTCGAGCAGTACTTC
NA,TRBJ1-6,TRBV29-1,NA,CSVQQGLDSPLHF,TGCAGCGTTCAACAGGGATTGGATTCACCCCTCCACTTT